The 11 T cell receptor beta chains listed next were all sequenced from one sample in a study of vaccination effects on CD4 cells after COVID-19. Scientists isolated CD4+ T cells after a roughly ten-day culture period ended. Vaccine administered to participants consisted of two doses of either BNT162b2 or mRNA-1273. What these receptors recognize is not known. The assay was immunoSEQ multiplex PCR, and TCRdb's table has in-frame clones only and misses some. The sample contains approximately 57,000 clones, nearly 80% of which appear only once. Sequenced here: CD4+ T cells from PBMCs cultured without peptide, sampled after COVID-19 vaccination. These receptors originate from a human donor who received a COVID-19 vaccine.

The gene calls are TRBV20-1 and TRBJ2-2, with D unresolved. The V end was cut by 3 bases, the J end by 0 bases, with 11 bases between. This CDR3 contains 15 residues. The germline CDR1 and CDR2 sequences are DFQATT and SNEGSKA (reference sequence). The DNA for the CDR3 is TGCAGTGCTAGTCCGGGCAGCACGAACACCGGGGAGCTGTTTTTT. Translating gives CSASPGSTNTGELFF.

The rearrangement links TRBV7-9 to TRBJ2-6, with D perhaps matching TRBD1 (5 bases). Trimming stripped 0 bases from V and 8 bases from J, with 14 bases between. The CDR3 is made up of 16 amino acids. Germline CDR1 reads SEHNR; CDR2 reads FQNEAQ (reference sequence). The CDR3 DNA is TGTGCCAGCAGCTTAGCCGGGCCAGGGTCGTCCAACGTCCTGACTTTC. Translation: CASSLAGPGSSNVLTF.

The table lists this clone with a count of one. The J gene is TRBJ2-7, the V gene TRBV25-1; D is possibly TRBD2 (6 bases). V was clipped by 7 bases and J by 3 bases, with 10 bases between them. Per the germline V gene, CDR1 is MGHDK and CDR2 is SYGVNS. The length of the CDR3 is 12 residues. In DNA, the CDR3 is TGTGCCAGCACCCCCGGGGGCTACGAGCAGTACTTC. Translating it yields CASTPGGYEQYF.

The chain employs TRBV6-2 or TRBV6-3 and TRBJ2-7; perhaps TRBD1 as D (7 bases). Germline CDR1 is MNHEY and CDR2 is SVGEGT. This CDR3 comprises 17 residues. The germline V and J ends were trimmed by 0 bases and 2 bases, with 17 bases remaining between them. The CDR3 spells CASSYSRRGPPTYEQYF. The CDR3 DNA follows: TGTGCCAGCAGTTACTCGAGGAGGGGGCCCCCCACCTACGAGCAGTACTTC.

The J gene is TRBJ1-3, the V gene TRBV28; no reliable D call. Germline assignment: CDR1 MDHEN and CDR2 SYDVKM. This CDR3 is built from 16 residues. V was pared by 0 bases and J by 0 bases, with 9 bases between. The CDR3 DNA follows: TGTGCCAGCAGTTTATGGCCCTCGACCTCTGGAAACACCATATATTTT. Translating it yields CASSLWPSTSGNTIYF. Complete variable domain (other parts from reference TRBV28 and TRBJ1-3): DVKVTQSSRYLVKRTGEKVFLECVQDMDHENMFWYRQDPGLGLRLIYFSYDVKMKEKGDIPEGYSVSREKKERFSLILESASTNQTSMYLCASSLWPSTSGNTIYFGEGSWLTVV.

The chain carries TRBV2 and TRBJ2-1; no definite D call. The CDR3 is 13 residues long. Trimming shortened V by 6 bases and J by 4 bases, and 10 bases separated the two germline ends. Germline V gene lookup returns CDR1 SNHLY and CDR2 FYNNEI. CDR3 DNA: TGTGCCAGCAGGGTGGTAGGGTACAATGAGCAGTTCTTC. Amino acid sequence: CASRVVGYNEQFF.

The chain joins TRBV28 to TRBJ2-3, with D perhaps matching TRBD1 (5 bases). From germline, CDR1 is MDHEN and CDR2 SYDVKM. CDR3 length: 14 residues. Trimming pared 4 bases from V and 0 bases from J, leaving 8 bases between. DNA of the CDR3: TGTGCCAGCAGTTCCCCAGGGAGCACAGATACGCAGTATTTT. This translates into CASSSPGSTDTQYF.

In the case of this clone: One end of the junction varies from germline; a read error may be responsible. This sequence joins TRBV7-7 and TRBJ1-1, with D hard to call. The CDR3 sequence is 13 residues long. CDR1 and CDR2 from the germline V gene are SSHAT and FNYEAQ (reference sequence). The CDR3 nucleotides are TGTGCTAGCAGCTTAGAATTAGGAGGGGAAGCTTTCTTT. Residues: CASSLELGGEAFF. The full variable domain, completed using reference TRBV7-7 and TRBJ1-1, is GAGVSQSPRYKVTKRGQDVTLRCDPISSHATLYWYQQALGQGPEFLTYFNYEAQPDKSGLPSDRFSAERPEGSISTLTIQRTEQRDSAMYRCASSLELGGEAFFGQGTRLTVV.

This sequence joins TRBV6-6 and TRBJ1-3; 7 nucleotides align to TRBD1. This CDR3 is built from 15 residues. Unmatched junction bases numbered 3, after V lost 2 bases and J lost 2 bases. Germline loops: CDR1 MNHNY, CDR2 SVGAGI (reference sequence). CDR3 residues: CASSYQGTAGNTIYF. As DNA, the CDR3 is TGTGCCAGCAGTTACCAGGGGACAGCTGGAAACACCATATATTTT.

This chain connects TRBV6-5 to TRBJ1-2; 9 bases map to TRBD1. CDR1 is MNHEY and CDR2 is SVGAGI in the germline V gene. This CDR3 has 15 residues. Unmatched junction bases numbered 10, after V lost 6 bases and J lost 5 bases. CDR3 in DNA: TGTGCCAGCAGGAACGGACAGGGGAGTGGATATGGCTACACCTTC. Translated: CASRNGQGSGYGYTF.

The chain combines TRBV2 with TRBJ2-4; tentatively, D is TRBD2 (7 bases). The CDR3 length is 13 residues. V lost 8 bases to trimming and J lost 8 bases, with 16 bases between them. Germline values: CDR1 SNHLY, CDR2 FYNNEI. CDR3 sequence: CASGGGLGYIQYF. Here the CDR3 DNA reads TGTGCCAGCGGCGGGGGCCTCGGGTACATTCAGTACTTC.